This is a list of T cell receptor beta chains from one sample in a study of identical twins. TCRdb reprocessed the 5' RACE reads via MiXCR and lists one record per CDR3 protein. The sample shows under 900,000 distinct CDR3 sequences, about 12% of them seen only once. These data are also associated with another study on yellow fever vaccine responses in identical twins.

The sequencing sample was made of PBMCs. The receptors come from a woman aged 18-29 years in good health. CDR3s include the opening cysteine and the closing phenylalanine or tryptophan. A D gene is named only where the DNA matches it firmly. Some rows mark clone size as missing; the rest say once, few, many or name a class of expanded clone.

d_call	v_call	cdr3_length	j_call	clone_size	cdr3_aa	cdr3_nt
TRBD2	TRBV19	14	TRBJ2-2	few	CATGTSYNTGELFF	TGTGCCACTGGGACTAGCTACAACACCGGGGAGCTGTTTTTT
TRBD1	TRBV28	15	TRBJ1-5	few	CASSKGQGSNQPQHF	TGTGCCAGCAGTAAGGGACAGGGTAGCAATCAGCCCCAGCATTTT
TRBD2	TRBV6-2/TRBV6-3	15	TRBJ2-7	few	CASSSMGLPGTEQYF	TGTGCCAGCAGCTCCATGGGACTACCGGGGACCGAGCAGTACTTC
-	TRBV25-1	15	TRBJ1-2	-	CASSEGKIVRYGYTF	TGTGCCAGCAGTGAAGGGAAGATCGTCCGCTATGGCTACACCTTC
TRBD1	TRBV20-1	14	TRBJ2-2	-	CSARRDRVDGELFF	TGCAGTGCTAGAAGGGACAGGGTGGACGGGGAGCTGTTTTTT
TRBD2	TRBV6-5	17	TRBJ2-1	few	CASSFTGLAGGPGEQFF	TGTGCCAGCAGTTTTACGGGACTAGCGGGAGGGCCTGGTGAGCAGTTCTTC
-	TRBV19	16	TRBJ2-5	-	CASTIHAQARGETQYF	TGTGCCAGTACCATTCACGCACAGGCTCGCGGGGAGACCCAGTACTTC
TRBD2	TRBV7-3	17	TRBJ2-1	-	CASSLYGSGSPTSEQFF	TGTGCCAGCAGCTTATATGGTAGCGGGAGCCCCACCAGTGAGCAGTTCTTC
TRBD2	TRBV7-3	15	TRBJ2-3	-	CASSPGLGSTDTQYF	TGTGCCAGCAGCCCCGGACTAGGGAGCACAGATACGCAGTATTTT
-	TRBV12-3/TRBV12-4	11	TRBJ2-4	many	CASSFGNIQYF	TGTGCCAGCAGTTTTGGAAACATTCAGTACTTC
-	TRBV7-9	14	TRBJ2-3	-	CASSSQPGIDTQYF	TGTGCCAGCAGCTCCCAGCCGGGGATAGATACGCAGTATTTT
-	TRBV3-1	12	TRBJ2-1	-	CASSQESSEQFF	TGTGCCAGCAGCCAAGAATCGAGTGAGCAGTTCTTC
TRBD2	TRBV5-1	17	TRBJ2-5	-	CASRVSAGGGPGETQYF	TGCGCCAGCAGAGTATCAGCGGGGGGGGGGCCCGGAGAGACCCAGTACTTC
TRBD1	TRBV5-1	15	TRBJ1-4	-	CASSSSGQGYEKLFF	TGCGCCAGCAGCTCCAGTGGACAGGGGTATGAAAAACTGTTTTTT
-	TRBV10-3	15	TRBJ2-6	-	CAISENQGRANVLTF	TGTGCCATCAGTGAGAACCAGGGAAGGGCCAACGTCCTGACTTTC
-	TRBV10-3	13	TRBJ1-1	few	CAIGQGTNTEAFF	TGTGCCATCGGCCAGGGGACGAACACTGAAGCTTTCTTT
-	TRBV6-1	15	TRBJ2-1	-	CASIRSGDSYNEQFF	TGTGCCAGCATAAGGTCGGGTGATTCCTACAATGAGCAGTTCTTC
TRBD2	TRBV24-1	16	TRBJ2-1	few	CATSRTSGGSYNEQFF	TGTGCCACCAGTCGGACTAGCGGGGGTTCCTACAATGAGCAGTTCTTC
-	TRBV5-1	14	TRBJ2-1	few	CASSLRFTYNEQFF	TGCGCCAGCAGCCTCAGGTTTACCTACAATGAGCAGTTCTTC
-	TRBV7-2	15	TRBJ2-2	-	CASSFSRGNSGELFF	TGTGCCAGCAGCTTTTCACGCGGGAATTCCGGGGAGCTGTTTTTT
-	TRBV5-1	16	TRBJ1-1	many	CASSRGEGAMNTEAFF	TGCGCCAGCAGCCGGGGAGAAGGGGCCATGAACACTGAAGCTTTCTTT
TRBD1	TRBV28	16	TRBJ2-7	-	CASSSSTGRSSYEQYF	TGTGCCAGCAGTTCCTCGACAGGGCGCTCCTCCTACGAGCAGTACTTC
TRBD2	TRBV5-1	16	TRBJ2-3	-	CASSRIAGGPADTQYF	TGCGCCAGCAGCAGAATAGCGGGAGGGCCCGCAGATACGCAGTATTTT
TRBD2	TRBV6-1	17	TRBJ2-3	few	CASKTTLAGTSTDTQYF	TGTGCCAGCAAAACAACATTAGCGGGGACTAGCACAGATACGCAGTATTTT
-	TRBV7-2	14	TRBJ2-5	-	CASSSVGSRETQYF	TGTGCCAGCAGTTCGGTGGGGAGCCGAGAGACCCAGTACTTC
TRBD2	TRBV3-1	16	TRBJ2-1	-	CASSQDRLAGGGEQFF	TGTGCCAGCAGCCAAGATCGACTAGCGGGGGGGGGTGAGCAGTTCTTC
TRBD2	TRBV13	22	TRBJ2-7	few	CASSSIGTSGSFPVAPSYEQYF	TGTGCCAGCAGCTCAATTGGGACTAGCGGGAGCTTCCCGGTAGCGCCCTCCTACGAGCAGTACTTC
-	TRBV6-1	16	TRBJ2-1	few	CASSGLLAPAYNEQFF	TGTGCCAGCAGTGGATTGCTAGCCCCCGCCTACAATGAGCAGTTCTTC